This TCR beta chain was identified in a study of T cell responses to AZD1222 COVID-19 vaccine. Study conclusions and caveats: Increases in Spike-specific TCR breadth and depth were seen after two AZD1222 doses. Donors, mostly white British, included more females; clonal diversity was possibly underestimated. Spike-wide coverage was observed for vaccine-associated CD4 TCRs, with dominant responses at 160-218 and 743-854.

J lost 1 base, V lost 5 bases, and 16 bases had no gene match. CDR3 size: 18 residues. Germline CDR1 reads SEHNR; CDR2 reads FQNEAQ (reference sequence). Profiling relied on immunoSEQ multiplex PCR, and the TCRdb table lists in-frame clones only, not all of them. The data contain under 130,000 clones, more than 85% of them seen just once; the ten biggest clones take up about 1.2%. Points on this clone: Antigen specificity is unknown.

The TCR originated in an adult in good health. The sequences come from peripheral blood, collected on day 0 of AZD1222 vaccination. The rearrangement links TRBV7-9 to TRBJ1-1, with 7 bases lining up with TRBD1. Here the CDR3 DNA reads TGTGCCAGCAGCCAAAAATGGACAGGCCGGACCCCGAACACTGAAGCTTTCTTT. Translating it yields CASSQKWTGRTPNTEAFF.